This is a list of T cell receptor beta chains from one sample in a study of T cell responses to AZD1222 COVID-19 vaccine. Data came from immunoSEQ multiplex PCR; TCRdb stores just in-frame clones and leaves some out. The top ten clones hold 0.45% to 0.55% of a sample with fewer than 200,000 clones, roughly 88% of them seen once. Source: peripheral blood, taken on day 0 of AZD1222 vaccination. The receptors were sampled from an adult in good health. The CDR3 runs from the conserved cysteine through the conserved F or W. The size entry is marked missing in some rows and otherwise reads once, few, many or a size class.

clone_size v_call cdr3_aa
. TRBV5-1 CASSLGGGTSTDTQYF
. TRBV12-5 CASGPAGGYNEQFF
. TRBV30 CAWSVDSIQETQYF
. TRBV27 CASSPARNSNQPQHF
. TRBV24-1 CATSDLLGSGYTF
. TRBV28 CASSLGRAKDYGYTF
. TRBV19 CASSMTSAEQYF
few TRBV6-2/TRBV6-3 CASSYLRGGTEAFF
. TRBV3-1/TRBV3-2 CASSQYQGLASYNEQFF
. TRBV7-2 CASSLGVLAPRSYNEQFF
. TRBV5-1 CASSIGYNQPQHF
. TRBV29-1 CSVQNRVDQPQHF
. TRBV12-5 CASGLAGGGRAGLANTGELFF
. TRBV19 CASGGGSSGIQYF
. TRBV27 CASSSTGGGYGYTF
. TRBV4-3 CASSPRGRQTGAGANVLTF
. TRBV5-1 CASSSQKDSISYNEQFF
. TRBV20-1 CSASGDGSYEQYF
. TRBV27 CASRPRENTEAFF